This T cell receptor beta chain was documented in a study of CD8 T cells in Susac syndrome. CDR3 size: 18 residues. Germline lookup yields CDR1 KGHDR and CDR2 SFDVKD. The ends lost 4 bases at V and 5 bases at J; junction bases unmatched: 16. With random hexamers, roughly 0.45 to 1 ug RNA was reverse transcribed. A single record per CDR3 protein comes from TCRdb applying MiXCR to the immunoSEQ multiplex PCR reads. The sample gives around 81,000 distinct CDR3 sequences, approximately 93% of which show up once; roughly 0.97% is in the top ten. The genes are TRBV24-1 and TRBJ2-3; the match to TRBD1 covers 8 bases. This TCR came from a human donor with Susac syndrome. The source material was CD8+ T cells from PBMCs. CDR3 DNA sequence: TGTGCCACCAGTGAATATCTAACCGGGACAGGAGAACGAGATACGCAGTATTTT. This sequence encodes CATSEYLTGTGERDTQYF.